This entry lists 26 T cell receptor beta chains sequenced from one sample in a study of monozygotic twins with inflammatory bowel disease. From its re-call of the 5' RACE reads, TCRdb lists each CDR3 protein once, without DNA. This table holds some 210,000 distinct CDR3 sequences. Sequences were obtained from blood. The receptors stem from a human donor with ulcerative colitis or Crohn's disease, or a healthy co-twin of an affected twin (not recorded which).

This rearrangement joins TRBV7-8 to TRBJ1-1; TCRdb picks TRBD1, but there is no DNA to check that call. Germline V gene lookup returns CDR1 SGHVS and CDR2 FQNEAQ. The CDR3 is made up of 12 amino acids. The CDR3 loop reads CASSSQGKEAFF.

V gene TRBV29-1 combines with J gene TRBJ1-1. The CDR3 runs to 13 residues. CDR1 and CDR2 (germline): SQVTM, ANQGSEA. CDR3 residues: CSVDAVGVPEAFF.

V and J are TRBV6-5 and TRBJ1-4; TCRdb lists TRBD1, though no DNA is available to test this call. CDR3 length: 15 residues. Germline-derived CDR1 and CDR2 are MNHEY and SVGAGI. CDR3 region: CASSYSGTTNEKLFF.

The V and J genes are TRBV6-5 and TRBJ2-1; the D call from TCRdb, TRBD1, cannot be confirmed without DNA. This CDR3 comprises 15 residues. CDR1 is MNHEY, CDR2 SVGAGI, per germline. CDR3 residues: CASSYTGGPGYEQFF.

The chain uses TRBV12-3 or TRBV12-4 and TRBJ1-5. This CDR3 spans 14 amino acids. CDR3 sequence reads: CASSFIGEGQPQHF.

The rearrangement joins TRBV7-6 to TRBJ1-6; TCRdb calls TRBD1, which cannot be checked without DNA. Germline lookup yields CDR1 SGHVS and CDR2 FNYEAQ. The CDR3 consists of 15 residues. CDR3 protein: CASSLGTGDNSPLHF.

This chain uses TRBV24-1 with TRBJ2-1; absent DNA, TCRdb's TRBD2 call cannot be checked. The CDR3 loop spans 16 amino acids. Looked up from germline, CDR1 is KGHDR and CDR2 is SFDVKD. CDR3 sequence: CATSDWTSWGYNEQFF.

V is TRBV12-3 or TRBV12-4 and J is TRBJ2-7. CDR3 size: 15 residues. CDR3 sequence: CASSLTLRGLYEQYF.

V usage is TRBV4-1 and J usage is TRBJ2-7; as DNA is missing, the TRBD1 call by TCRdb cannot be tested. Germline V gene data show CDR1 as MGHRA and CDR2 as YSYEKL. The CDR3 totals 17 residues. The CDR3: CASSAQPGTAFTYEQYF.

The chain recombines TRBV7-2 with TRBJ1-6; the TCRdb D gene call, TRBD1, has no DNA to confirm it. The germline V gene encodes CDR1 SGHTA and CDR2 FQGNSA. The CDR3 is 16 amino acids. The CDR3 sequence: CASSNRGGSYNSPLHF.

V gene TRBV6-1 combines with J gene TRBJ2-1; TCRdb returns TRBD1, unconfirmable since there is no DNA. This CDR3 spans 17 amino acids. Germline CDR1 MNHNS, CDR2 SASEGT. CDR3 loop: CASSHYRDLAVYNEQFF.

The chain carries TRBV20-1 and TRBJ2-3; without DNA, the TCRdb call of TRBD1 cannot be checked. CDR1 and CDR2 from the germline V gene are DFQATT and SNEGSKA (reference sequence). This CDR3 contains 14 residues. The chain's CDR3 is CSAREDRVGDTQYF.

The chain couples TRBV20-1 to TRBJ2-3; the D call of TRBD2 rests on TCRdb alone, since no DNA is present to check it. The CDR3 totals 15 residues. The germline V gene has CDR1 DFQATT and CDR2 SNEGSKA (reference sequence). CDR3 sequence: CSARDPGLATDTQYF.

The chain recombines TRBV5-1 with TRBJ2-7. The CDR3 length is 11 residues. Germline V gene data show CDR1 as SGHRS and CDR2 as YFSETQ. CDR3 amino acids: CASSSQYEQYF. Supplemented by reference TRBV5-1 and TRBJ2-7, the full variable domain reads KAGVTQTPRYLIKTRGQQVTLSCSPISGHRSVSWYQQTPGQGLQFLFEYFSETQRNKGNFPGRFSGRQFSNSRSEMNVSTLELGDSALYLCASSSQYEQYFGPGTRLTVT.

This chain connects TRBV20-1 to TRBJ1-2. The CDR3 is made up of 13 amino acids. CDR1 and CDR2 (germline): DFQATT, SNEGSKA (reference sequence). CDR3 protein: CSATLRAPNRYIF.

The chain uses TRBV6-1 and TRBJ1-1; TCRdb designates TRBD1, a call that cannot be tested without DNA. The length of the CDR3 is 15 residues. Germline CDR1 reads MNHNS; CDR2 reads SASEGT. CDR3 protein: CASKGVGWRGTEAFF.

The chain couples TRBV4-1 to TRBJ2-1. Germline CDR1 reads MGHRA; CDR2 reads YSYEKL. The CDR3 totals 13 residues. The CDR3 is CASSQDARYEQFF.

The rearrangement uses TRBV7-9 and TRBJ1-1; TCRdb's assignment of TRBD1 cannot be checked, as there is no DNA. The CDR3 spans 14 residues. In germline, CDR1 is SEHNR, CDR2 FQNEAQ (reference sequence). The CDR3 here is CASSSGYRGTEAFF.

The chain uses TRBV6-1 and TRBJ1-5. CDR3 length: 16 residues. CDR1 is MNHNS, CDR2 SASEGT, per germline. CDR3 protein: CASSPRRPRGGQPQHF.

V is TRBV7-2 and J is TRBJ2-7; TCRdb gives TRBD1 as the D gene, but with no DNA this cannot be confirmed. This CDR3 is 15 amino acids long. Looked up from germline, CDR1 is SGHTA and CDR2 is FQGNSA. This CDR3 is CASSLVGAGTYEQYF.

V usage is TRBV24-1 and J usage is TRBJ2-1. The CDR3 has 12 residues. The germline CDR1 and CDR2 sequences are KGHDR and SFDVKD. CDR3 sequence: CATSDGIGEQFF.

This chain uses TRBV3-1 with TRBJ2-2; checking the TCRdb D call of TRBD2 is not possible without DNA. Germline V gene sequence: CDR1 LGHDT, CDR2 YNNKEL (reference sequence). The CDR3 is 16 residues long. The CDR3 sequence is CASSLAGGGDTGELFF.

The chain is built from TRBV12-3 or TRBV12-4 and TRBJ2-1; TCRdb indicates TRBD1, and absent DNA this call remains unverified. The CDR3 is 15 residues long. The CDR3 loop reads CASSPGIFSYNEQFF.

V usage is TRBV28 and J usage is TRBJ1-5; there is no DNA to check the TCRdb D call of TRBD1. This CDR3 spans 12 amino acids. Germline V CDR1 and CDR2: MDHEN, SYDVKM. The CDR3 sequence: CASLTGNQPQHF.

V gene TRBV9 combines with J gene TRBJ2-5. The germline V gene has CDR1 SGDLS and CDR2 YYNGEE. The CDR3 spans 13 residues. CDR3 region: CASSVDEQETQYF.

The chain has TRBV7-3 and TRBJ2-5; TCRdb proposes TRBD1, but this gene call is untestable without DNA. Germline CDR1 SGHTA, CDR2 FQGTGA. This CDR3 spans 16 amino acids. This chain's CDR3 is CASSLNSGTVQETQYF.